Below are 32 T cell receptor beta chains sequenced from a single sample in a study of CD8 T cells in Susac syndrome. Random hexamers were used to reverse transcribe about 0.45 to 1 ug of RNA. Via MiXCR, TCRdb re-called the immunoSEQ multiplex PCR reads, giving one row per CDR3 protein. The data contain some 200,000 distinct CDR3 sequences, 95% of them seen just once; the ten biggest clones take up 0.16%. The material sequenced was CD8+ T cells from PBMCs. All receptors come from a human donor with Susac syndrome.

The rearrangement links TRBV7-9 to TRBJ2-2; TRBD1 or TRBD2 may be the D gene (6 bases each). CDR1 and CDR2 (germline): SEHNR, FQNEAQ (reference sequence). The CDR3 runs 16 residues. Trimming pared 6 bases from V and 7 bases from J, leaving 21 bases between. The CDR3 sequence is CASRHQRQGRDGELFF. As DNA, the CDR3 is TGTGCCAGCAGGCACCAAAGGCAGGGGCGGGACGGGGAGCTGTTTTTT.

In nucleotides, the CDR3 is TGTGCCAGCGGGGCCCTGCGCGGGAATGAGCAGTTCTTC. It encodes CASGALRGNEQFF. The chain couples TRBV7-9 to TRBJ2-1, with D tentatively TRBD1 or TRBD2 (5 bases each). V gave up 8 bases and J gave up 7 bases, with 15 bases separating them. The V gene's germline CDR1 is SEHNR and CDR2 FQNEAQ (reference sequence). The length of the CDR3 is 13 residues.

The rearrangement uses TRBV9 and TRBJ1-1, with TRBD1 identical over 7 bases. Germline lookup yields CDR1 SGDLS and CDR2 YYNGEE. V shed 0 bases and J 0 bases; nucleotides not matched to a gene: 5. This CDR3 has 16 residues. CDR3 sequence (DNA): TGTGCCAGCAGCGTAGACCGGACAGGCTTGAACACTGAAGCTTTCTTT. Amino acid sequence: CASSVDRTGLNTEAFF. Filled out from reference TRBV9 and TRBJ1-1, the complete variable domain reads DSGVTQTPKHLITATGQRVTLRCSPRSGDLSVYWYQQSLDQGLQFLIQYYNGEERAKGNILERFSAQQFPDLHSELNLSSLELGDSALYFCASSVDRTGLNTEAFFGQGTRLTVV.

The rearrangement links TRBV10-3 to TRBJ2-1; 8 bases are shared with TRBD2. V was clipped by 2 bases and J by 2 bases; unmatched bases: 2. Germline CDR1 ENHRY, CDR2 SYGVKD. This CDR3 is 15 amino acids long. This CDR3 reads CAISEVSGTYNEQFF. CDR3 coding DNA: TGTGCCATCAGTGAGGTTAGCGGGACCTACAATGAGCAGTTCTTC.

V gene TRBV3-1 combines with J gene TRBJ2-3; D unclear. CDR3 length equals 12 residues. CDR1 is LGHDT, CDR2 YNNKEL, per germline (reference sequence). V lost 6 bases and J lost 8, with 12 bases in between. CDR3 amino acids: CASSTHAVTQYF. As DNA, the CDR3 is TGTGCCAGCAGTACCCACGCGGTTACGCAGTATTTT.

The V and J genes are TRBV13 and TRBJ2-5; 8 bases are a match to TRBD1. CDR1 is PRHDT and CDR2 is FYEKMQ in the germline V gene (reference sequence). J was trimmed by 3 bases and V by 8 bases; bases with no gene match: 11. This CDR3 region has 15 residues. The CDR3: CASSPDRGREETQYF. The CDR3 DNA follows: TGTGCCAGCTCTCCCGACAGGGGCCGCGAAGAGACCCAGTACTTC.

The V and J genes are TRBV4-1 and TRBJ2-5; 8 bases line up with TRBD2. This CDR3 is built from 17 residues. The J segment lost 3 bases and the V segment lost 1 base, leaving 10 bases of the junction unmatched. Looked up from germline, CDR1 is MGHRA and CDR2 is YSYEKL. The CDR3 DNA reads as TGCGCCAGCAGCCAAGGACGTGTGGCAGCGGGAGAAGAGACCCAGTACTTC. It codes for CASSQGRVAAGEETQYF.

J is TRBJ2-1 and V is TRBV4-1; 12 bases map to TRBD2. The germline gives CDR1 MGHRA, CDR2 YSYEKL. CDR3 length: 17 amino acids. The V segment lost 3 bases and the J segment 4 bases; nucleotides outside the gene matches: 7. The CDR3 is CASSHLPGTSGYNEQFF. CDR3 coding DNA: TGCGCCAGCAGCCATTTACCCGGGACTAGCGGGTACAATGAGCAGTTCTTC.

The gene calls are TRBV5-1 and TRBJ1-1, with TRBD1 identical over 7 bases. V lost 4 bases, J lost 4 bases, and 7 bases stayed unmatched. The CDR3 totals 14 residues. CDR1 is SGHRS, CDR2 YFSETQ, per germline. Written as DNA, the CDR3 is TGCGCCAGCAGCCTAGGACAGGTTGGCACTGAAGCTTTCTTT. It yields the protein CASSLGQVGTEAFF.

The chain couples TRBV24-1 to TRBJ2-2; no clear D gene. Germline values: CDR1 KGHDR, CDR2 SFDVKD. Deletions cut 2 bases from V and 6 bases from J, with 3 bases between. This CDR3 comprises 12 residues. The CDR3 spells CATSDYSGELFF. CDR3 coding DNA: TGTGCCACCAGTGATTATTCCGGGGAGCTGTTTTTT.

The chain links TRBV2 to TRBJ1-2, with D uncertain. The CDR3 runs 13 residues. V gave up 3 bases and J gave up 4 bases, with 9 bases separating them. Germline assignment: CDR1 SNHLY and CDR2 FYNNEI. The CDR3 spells CASSDYTAYGYTF. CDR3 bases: TGTGCCAGCAGTGATTACACTGCCTATGGCTACACCTTC.

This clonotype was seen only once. The CDR3 nucleotides read TGTGCCAGCAGCGTAGGGGATTATCGGGAGCAGTACTTC. This codes for CASSVGDYREQYF. V is TRBV9 and J is TRBJ2-7; D is ambiguous. This CDR3 has 13 amino acids. V lost 0 bases to trimming and J lost 7 bases, with 11 bases between them. Germline lookup yields CDR1 SGDLS and CDR2 YYNGEE.

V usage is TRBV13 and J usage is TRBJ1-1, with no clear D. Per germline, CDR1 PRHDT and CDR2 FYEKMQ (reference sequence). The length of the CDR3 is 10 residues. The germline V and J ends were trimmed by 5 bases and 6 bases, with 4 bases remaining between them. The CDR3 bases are TGTGCCAGCAGCCCCCCTGAAGCTTTCTTT. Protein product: CASSPPEAFF.

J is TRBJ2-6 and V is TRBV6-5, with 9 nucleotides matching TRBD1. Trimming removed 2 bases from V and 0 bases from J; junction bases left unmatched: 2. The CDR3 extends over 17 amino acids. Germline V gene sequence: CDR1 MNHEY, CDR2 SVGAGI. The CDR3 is CASSYAGQGSGANVLTF. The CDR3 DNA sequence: TGTGCCAGCAGTTACGCGGGACAGGGCTCTGGGGCCAACGTCCTGACTTTC.

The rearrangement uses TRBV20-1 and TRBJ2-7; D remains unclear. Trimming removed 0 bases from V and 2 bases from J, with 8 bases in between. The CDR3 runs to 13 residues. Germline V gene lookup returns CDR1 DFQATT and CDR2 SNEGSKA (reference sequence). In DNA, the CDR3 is TGCAGTGCTAGAGAGCGTAAGCCCTACGAGCAGTACTTC. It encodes CSARERKPYEQYF.

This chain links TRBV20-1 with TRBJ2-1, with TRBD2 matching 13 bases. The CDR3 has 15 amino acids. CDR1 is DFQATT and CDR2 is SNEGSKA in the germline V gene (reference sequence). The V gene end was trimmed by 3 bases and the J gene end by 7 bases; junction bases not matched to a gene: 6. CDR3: CSARETSGRLNEQFF. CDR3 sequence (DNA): TGCAGTGCTAGGGAGACTAGCGGGAGGTTGAATGAGCAGTTCTTC.

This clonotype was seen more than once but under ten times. CDR3 coding DNA: TGTGCCAGCAGGGATTACCAAGAGACCCAGTACTTC. Its protein product is CASRDYQETQYF. The chain joins TRBV2 to TRBJ2-5, with no clear D. The CDR3 has 12 residues. Trimming took 6 bases from V and 0 from J, leaving 5 bases between them. Germline CDR1 SNHLY, CDR2 FYNNEI.

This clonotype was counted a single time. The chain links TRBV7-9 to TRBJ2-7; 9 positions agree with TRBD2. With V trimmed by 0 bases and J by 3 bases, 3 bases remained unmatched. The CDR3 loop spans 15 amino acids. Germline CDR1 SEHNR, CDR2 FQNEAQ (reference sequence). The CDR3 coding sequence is TGTGCCAGCAGCTTAGCGTCTAGCGGGGTCTACGAGCAGTACTTC. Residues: CASSLASSGVYEQYF.

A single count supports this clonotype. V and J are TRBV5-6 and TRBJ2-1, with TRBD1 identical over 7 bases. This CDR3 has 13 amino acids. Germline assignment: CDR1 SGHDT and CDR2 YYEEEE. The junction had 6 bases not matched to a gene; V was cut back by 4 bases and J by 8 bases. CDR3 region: CASSLQGSDEQFF. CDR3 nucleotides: TGTGCCAGCAGCCTACAGGGGAGCGATGAGCAGTTCTTC.

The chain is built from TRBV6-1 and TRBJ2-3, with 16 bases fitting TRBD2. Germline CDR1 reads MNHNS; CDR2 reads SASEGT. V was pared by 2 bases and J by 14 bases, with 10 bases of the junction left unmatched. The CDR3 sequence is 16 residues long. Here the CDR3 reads CASSESLGTSGGAGYF. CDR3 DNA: TGTGCCAGCAGTGAATCTCTAGGGACTAGCGGGGGGGCCGGGTATTTT.

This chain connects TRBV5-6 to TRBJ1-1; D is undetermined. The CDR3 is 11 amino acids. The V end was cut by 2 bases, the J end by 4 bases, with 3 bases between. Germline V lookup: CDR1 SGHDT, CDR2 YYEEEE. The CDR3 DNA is TGTGCCAGCAGCTTATTCACTGAAGCTTTCTTT. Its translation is CASSLFTEAFF.

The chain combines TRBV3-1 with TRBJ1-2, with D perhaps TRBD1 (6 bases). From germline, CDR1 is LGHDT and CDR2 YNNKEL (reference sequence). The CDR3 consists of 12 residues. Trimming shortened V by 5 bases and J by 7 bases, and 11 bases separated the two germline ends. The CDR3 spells CASSADRFGYTF. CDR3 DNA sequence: TGTGCCAGCAGCGCCGACAGGTTTGGCTACACCTTC.

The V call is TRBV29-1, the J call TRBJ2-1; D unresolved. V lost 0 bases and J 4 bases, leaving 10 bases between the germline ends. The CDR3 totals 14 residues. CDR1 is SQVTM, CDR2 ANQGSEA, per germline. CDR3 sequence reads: CSVEDLRGYNEQFF. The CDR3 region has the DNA TGCAGCGTTGAAGATCTTCGCGGTTACAATGAGCAGTTCTTC.

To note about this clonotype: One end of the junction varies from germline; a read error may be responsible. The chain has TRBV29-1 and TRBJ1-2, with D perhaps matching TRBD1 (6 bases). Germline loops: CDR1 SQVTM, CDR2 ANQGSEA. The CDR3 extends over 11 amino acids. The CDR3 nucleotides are TGCAGCGCTGAACAGGGACATGGCTACACCTTC. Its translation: CSAEQGHGYTF.

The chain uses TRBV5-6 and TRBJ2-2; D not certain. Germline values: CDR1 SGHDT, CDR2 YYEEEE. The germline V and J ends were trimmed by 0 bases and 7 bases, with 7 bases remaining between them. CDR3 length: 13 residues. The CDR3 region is CASSLEVHGELFF. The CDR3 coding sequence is TGTGCCAGCAGCTTGGAAGTCCACGGGGAGCTGTTTTTT.

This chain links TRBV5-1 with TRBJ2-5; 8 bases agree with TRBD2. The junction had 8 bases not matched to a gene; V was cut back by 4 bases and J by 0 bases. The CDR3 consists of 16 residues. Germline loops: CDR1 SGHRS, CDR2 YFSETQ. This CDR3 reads CASSDALAVNQETQYF. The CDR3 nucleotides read TGCGCCAGCAGCGACGCACTAGCGGTAAACCAAGAGACCCAGTACTTC.

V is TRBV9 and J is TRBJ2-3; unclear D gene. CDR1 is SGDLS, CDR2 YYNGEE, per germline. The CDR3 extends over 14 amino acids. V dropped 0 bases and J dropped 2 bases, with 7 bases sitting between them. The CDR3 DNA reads TGTGCCAGCAGCGTAGAGCACCACACAGATACGCAGTATTTT. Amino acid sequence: CASSVEHHTDTQYF.

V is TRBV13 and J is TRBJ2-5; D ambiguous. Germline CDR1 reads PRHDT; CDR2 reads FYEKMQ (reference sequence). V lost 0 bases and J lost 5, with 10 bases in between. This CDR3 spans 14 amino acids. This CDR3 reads CASSLGQDPETQYF. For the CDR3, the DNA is TGTGCCAGCAGCTTAGGGCAGGATCCGGAGACCCAGTACTTC.

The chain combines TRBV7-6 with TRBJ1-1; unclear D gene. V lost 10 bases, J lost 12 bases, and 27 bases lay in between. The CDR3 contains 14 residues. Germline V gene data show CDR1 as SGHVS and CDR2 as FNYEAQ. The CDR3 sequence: CANYNSEPGFETFF. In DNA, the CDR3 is TGTGCCAATTACAATTCGGAACCGGGGTTCGAAACTTTCTTT.

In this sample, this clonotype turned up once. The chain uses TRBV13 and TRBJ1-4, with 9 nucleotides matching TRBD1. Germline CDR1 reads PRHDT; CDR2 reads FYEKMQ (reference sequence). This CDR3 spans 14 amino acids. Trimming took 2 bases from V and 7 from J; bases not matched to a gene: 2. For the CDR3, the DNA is TGTGCCAGCAGCTTACGGGACAGGGCTGAAAAACTGTTTTTT. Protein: CASSLRDRAEKLFF. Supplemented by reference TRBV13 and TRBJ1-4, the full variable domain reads AAGVIQSPRHLIKEKRETATLKCYPIPRHDTVYWYQQGPGQDPQFLISFYEKMQSDKGSIPDRFSAQQFSDYHSELNMSSLELGDSALYFCASSLRDRAEKLFFGSGTQLSVL.

CDR3 sequence reads: CASSQDRGLADYNEQFF. The DNA of the CDR3 is TGTGCCAGCAGCCAAGATCGCGGCCTAGCGGATTACAATGAGCAGTTCTTC. The chain links TRBV4-2 to TRBJ2-1; 7 positions match TRBD2. Per the germline V gene, CDR1 is LGHNA and CDR2 is YNFKEQ. CDR3 length equals 17 residues. V gave up 0 bases and J gave up 4 bases; unmatched junction bases: 9.

The CDR3 is CASTPGGGGYGYTF. CDR3 coding DNA: TGTGCCAGCACCCCCGGGGGAGGGGGCTATGGCTACACCTTC. The gene calls are TRBV13 and TRBJ1-2, with a possible D match to TRBD1 (6 bases). Germline CDR1 is PRHDT and CDR2 is FYEKMQ (reference sequence). Trimming pared 7 bases from V and 4 bases from J, leaving 16 bases between. The CDR3 extends over 14 amino acids.